Listed below are T cell receptor beta chains from one sample, sequenced in a study of T cell responses to AZD1222 COVID-19 vaccine. The assay was immunoSEQ multiplex PCR, and TCRdb's table has in-frame clones only and misses some. In the table there are around 110,000 clones, almost 90% of which are singletons. This specimen consisted of peripheral blood, obtained on day 0 of AZD1222 vaccination. These receptors were taken from an adult in good health. Both conserved end residues are part of each CDR3. The D gene is left open where the match is weak. Not all rows give a size; the values are once, few, many and, for expanded clones, a class.

J gene: TRBJ2-1
D gene: TRBD2
V gene: TRBV9
clone size: .
CDR3 protein: CASNAGTSGSSYNEQFF
CDR3 DNA: TGTGCCAGCAACGCCGGGACTAGCGGGTCATCCTACAATGAGCAGTTCTTC

J gene: TRBJ1-1
D gene: TRBD1
V gene: TRBV19
clone size: .
CDR3 protein: CASSIGVGAGGARTEAFF
CDR3 DNA: TGTGCCAGTAGTATCGGTGTCGGGGCAGGGGGCGCAAGGACTGAAGCTTTCTTT

J gene: TRBJ1-1
D gene: TRBD1
V gene: TRBV6-1
clone size: .
CDR3 protein: CASSDLGQGETEAFF
CDR3 DNA: TGTGCCAGCAGTGACCTCGGACAGGGAGAGACTGAAGCTTTCTTT

J gene: TRBJ1-1
D gene: TRBD1
V gene: TRBV6-2/TRBV6-3
clone size: .
CDR3 protein: CASSYSPGQGSSEAFF
CDR3 DNA: TGTGCCAGCAGTTACTCCCCGGGACAGGGTAGTAGTGAAGCTTTCTTT

J gene: TRBJ2-1
D gene: .
V gene: TRBV4-1
clone size: .
CDR3 protein: CASSQDQTRTNNEQFF
CDR3 DNA: TGCGCCAGCAGCCAAGATCAAACCCGGACTAACAATGAGCAGTTCTTC

J gene: TRBJ2-7
D gene: .
V gene: TRBV9
clone size: .
CDR3 protein: CASSVDWATYEQYF
CDR3 DNA: TGTGCCAGCAGCGTAGACTGGGCTACCTACGAGCAGTACTTC

J gene: TRBJ1-1
D gene: .
V gene: TRBV12-3/TRBV12-4
clone size: .
CDR3 protein: CASNKGWYTEAFF
CDR3 DNA: TGTGCCAGCAACAAGGGCTGGTACACTGAAGCTTTCTTT

J gene: TRBJ2-6
D gene: .
V gene: TRBV14
clone size: once
CDR3 protein: CASTGLSSGANVLTF
CDR3 DNA: TGTGCCAGCACCGGACTTTCCTCTGGGGCCAACGTCCTGACTTTC

J gene: TRBJ2-7
D gene: .
V gene: TRBV3-1/TRBV3-2
clone size: .
CDR3 protein: CASNLGGSFYEQYF
CDR3 DNA: TGTGCCAGCAACCTTGGGGGAAGTTTCTACGAGCAGTACTTC

J gene: TRBJ2-1
D gene: .
V gene: TRBV5-1
clone size: .
CDR3 protein: CASRGDSLYNEQFF
CDR3 DNA: TGCGCCAGCCGGGGGGACAGCCTCTACAATGAGCAGTTCTTC

J gene: TRBJ1-1
D gene: TRBD1
V gene: TRBV7-2
clone size: .
CDR3 protein: CASRGQGWGTEAFF
CDR3 DNA: TGTGCCAGCAGGGGACAGGGGTGGGGGACTGAAGCTTTCTTT

J gene: TRBJ1-2
D gene: .
V gene: TRBV6-5
clone size: .
CDR3 protein: CASDSAGNDYGYTF
CDR3 DNA: TGTGCCAGCGACTCGGCGGGGAACGACTATGGCTACACCTTC

J gene: TRBJ1-1
D gene: .
V gene: TRBV27
clone size: .
CDR3 protein: CASSFKPSDTEAFF
CDR3 DNA: TGTGCCAGCAGTTTCAAACCGTCGGACACTGAAGCTTTCTTT

J gene: TRBJ1-5
D gene: .
V gene: TRBV6-5
clone size: .
CDR3 protein: CASSSPGGYSNQPQHF
CDR3 DNA: TGTGCCAGCAGTTCCCCGGGGGGGTATAGCAATCAGCCCCAGCATTTT

J gene: TRBJ1-2
D gene: TRBD1
V gene: TRBV18
clone size: .
CDR3 protein: CASSPPTGGIRGYTF
CDR3 DNA: TGTGCCAGCTCACCGCCGACAGGGGGCATTAGAGGCTACACCTTC

J gene: TRBJ2-1
D gene: .
V gene: TRBV3-1/TRBV3-2
clone size: once
CDR3 protein: CASSPESLAGEQFF
CDR3 DNA: TGTGCCAGCAGCCCAGAGAGCCTAGCAGGTGAGCAGTTCTTC

J gene: TRBJ1-1
D gene: .
V gene: TRBV7-9
clone size: few
CDR3 protein: CASSTSGSNTEAFF
CDR3 DNA: TGTGCCAGCAGTACCTCAGGTTCGAACACTGAAGCTTTCTTT

J gene: TRBJ2-7
D gene: .
V gene: TRBV7-2
clone size: few
CDR3 protein: CASSSQPGLAYEQYF
CDR3 DNA: TGTGCCAGCAGCTCTCAACCGGGGCTAGCCTACGAGCAGTACTTC

J gene: TRBJ1-2
D gene: TRBD1
V gene: TRBV15
clone size: .
CDR3 protein: CATSRNSGQGYGYTF
CDR3 DNA: TGTGCCACCAGCAGGAATTCGGGACAGGGCTATGGCTACACCTTC

J gene: TRBJ2-1
D gene: .
V gene: TRBV28
clone size: .
CDR3 protein: CASKVGGGDSQFF
CDR3 DNA: TGTGCCAGCAAGGTTGGGGGGGGCGATTCACAGTTCTTC

J gene: TRBJ1-5
D gene: .
V gene: TRBV4-1
clone size: .
CDR3 protein: CASSQADYSNQPQHF
CDR3 DNA: TGCGCCAGCAGCCAAGCAGACTATAGCAATCAGCCCCAGCATTTT

J gene: TRBJ2-7
D gene: .
V gene: TRBV2
clone size: .
CDR3 protein: CASTLYEQYF
CDR3 DNA: TGTGCCAGCACCCTCTACGAGCAGTACTTC

J gene: TRBJ1-5
D gene: .
V gene: TRBV15
clone size: .
CDR3 protein: CATSRGFNQPQHF
CDR3 DNA: TGTGCCACCAGCAGAGGGTTTAATCAGCCCCAGCATTTT

J gene: TRBJ2-1
D gene: TRBD2
V gene: TRBV2
clone size: .
CDR3 protein: CASSTAGTSGGAAYNEQFF
CDR3 DNA: TGTGCCAGCAGTACCGCAGGGACTAGCGGGGGGGCCGCCTACAATGAGCAGTTCTTC

J gene: TRBJ1-4
D gene: TRBD1
V gene: TRBV6-5
clone size: .
CDR3 protein: CASSTGQGYEKLFF
CDR3 DNA: TGTGCCAGCAGTACTGGACAGGGATATGAAAAACTGTTTTTT